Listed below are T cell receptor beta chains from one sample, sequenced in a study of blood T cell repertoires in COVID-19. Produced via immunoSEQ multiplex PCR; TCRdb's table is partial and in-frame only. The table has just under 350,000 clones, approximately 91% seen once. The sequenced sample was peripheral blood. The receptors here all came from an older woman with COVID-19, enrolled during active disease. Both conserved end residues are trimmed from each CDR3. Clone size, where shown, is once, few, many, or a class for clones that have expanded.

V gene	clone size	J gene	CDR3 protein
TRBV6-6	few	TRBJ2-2	ASRDRDTGELF
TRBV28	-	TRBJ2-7	ASTARVGTGNYEQY
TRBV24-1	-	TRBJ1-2	ATSGSAEGNYGYT
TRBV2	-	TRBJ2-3	ATEPGTRGTDTQY
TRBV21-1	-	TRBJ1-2	ASSDRGPYGYT
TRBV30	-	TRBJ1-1	AWSDQGYTEAF
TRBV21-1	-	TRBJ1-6	ASVPGQGAPGYNSPLH
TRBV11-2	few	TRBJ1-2	ASSLDRETANYGYT
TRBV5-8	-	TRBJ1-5	ASSQDSQWPQH
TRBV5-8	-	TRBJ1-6	ASTTRTGAYNSPLH